A selection of T cell receptor beta chains follows, all from one sample in a study of OX40 agonist ivuxolimab in advanced cancers. The table came from immunoSEQ multiplex PCR; TCRdb's copy has only in-frame clones and leaves some out. The sample has tens of thousands of clones, around 88% seen once. Sample: CD4+ or CD8+ T cells sorted from blood, taken in a trial of the OX40 agonist ivuxolimab. The receptor source for this set is an adult with an advanced solid tumor such as melanoma, head and neck, liver or kidney cancer. Each CDR3 is given without its conserved first and last residue.

v_call: TRBV6-5; j_call: TRBJ1-1; cdr3_aa: ASSYAAYGDTEAF
v_call: TRBV29-1; j_call: TRBJ2-5; cdr3_aa: SASDVELLVGTQY
v_call: TRBV14; j_call: TRBJ2-7; cdr3_aa: ASSLGSGRNYEQY
v_call: TRBV4-1; j_call: TRBJ2-3; cdr3_aa: ASSLGTLPTDTQY
v_call: TRBV7-3; j_call: TRBJ2-2; cdr3_aa: ASSWGQGTRRELF
v_call: TRBV30; j_call: TRBJ1-1; cdr3_aa: AWSDLNTEAF
v_call: TRBV6-5; j_call: TRBJ2-7; cdr3_aa: ASSYAGGYEQY
v_call: TRBV5-1; j_call: TRBJ2-5; cdr3_aa: ASRPAWEAWETQY
v_call: TRBV6-5; j_call: TRBJ2-1; cdr3_aa: ASSYLGYNEQF
v_call: TRBV7-9; j_call: TRBJ2-5; cdr3_aa: ASSLVGGTGTQY
v_call: TRBV10-2; j_call: TRBJ2-5; cdr3_aa: ASSQQETQY
v_call: TRBV9; j_call: TRBJ1-4; cdr3_aa: ASSVYRDSNEKLF
v_call: TRBV4-1; j_call: TRBJ1-2; cdr3_aa: ASSSDLNYGYT
v_call: TRBV7-8; j_call: TRBJ2-1; cdr3_aa: ASTMGLAGVGEQF
v_call: TRBV6-4; j_call: TRBJ2-3; cdr3_aa: ASRSRTGLSTDTQY
v_call: TRBV9; j_call: TRBJ2-1; cdr3_aa: ASSGYVGGVLDEQF
v_call: TRBV2; j_call: TRBJ1-4; cdr3_aa: ASLERTNEKLF
v_call: TRBV28; j_call: TRBJ2-7; cdr3_aa: ASSSGTGAYEQY
v_call: TRBV28; j_call: TRBJ2-5; cdr3_aa: ASSFGDGLRETQY
v_call: TRBV10-3; j_call: TRBJ1-2; cdr3_aa: ATQESYGYT
v_call: TRBV14; j_call: TRBJ2-3; cdr3_aa: ASSQVRLAVYTDTQY
v_call: TRBV30; j_call: TRBJ2-7; cdr3_aa: AWSSSGGEQY
v_call: TRBV7-9; j_call: TRBJ2-7; cdr3_aa: ASSALDRGNYEQY
v_call: TRBV19; j_call: TRBJ2-1; cdr3_aa: ASSIGGTGNEQF
v_call: TRBV2; j_call: TRBJ2-7; cdr3_aa: ASSEEAGSSYEQY
v_call: TRBV7-3; j_call: TRBJ2-1; cdr3_aa: ASSPRAGGNGEQF
v_call: TRBV5-1; j_call: TRBJ2-7; cdr3_aa: ASSLGTDWEYVSEQY
v_call: TRBV11-2; j_call: TRBJ2-5; cdr3_aa: ASSLVRVGAQY
v_call: TRBV15; j_call: TRBJ2-5; cdr3_aa: ATSREPMRAETQY
v_call: TRBV5-1; j_call: TRBJ2-5; cdr3_aa: ASSFWGPGETQY
v_call: TRBV27; j_call: TRBJ2-6; cdr3_aa: ASSSYWASGSGTGANVLT
v_call: TRBV28; j_call: TRBJ2-1; cdr3_aa: ASSFNLAGEQF
v_call: TRBV4-1; j_call: TRBJ2-7; cdr3_aa: ASSVLEDSSYEQY
v_call: TRBV19; j_call: TRBJ2-2; cdr3_aa: ASSLPGIGELF
v_call: TRBV10-2; j_call: TRBJ2-1; cdr3_aa: ASFGTSGSYNEQF
v_call: TRBV19; j_call: TRBJ2-2; cdr3_aa: ASREPGLAYTGELF
v_call: TRBV15; j_call: TRBJ2-1; cdr3_aa: ATSRGGPGEQF
v_call: TRBV28; j_call: TRBJ2-7; cdr3_aa: ASSLPAGLAGSYEQY
v_call: TRBV11-3; j_call: TRBJ2-7; cdr3_aa: ASSLEPGYEQY
v_call: TRBV30; j_call: TRBJ1-1; cdr3_aa: AWSAGNTEAF
v_call: TRBV23-1; j_call: TRBJ2-5; cdr3_aa: ASGLRQGIETQY
v_call: TRBV7-9; j_call: TRBJ2-5; cdr3_aa: ASSPPLGETQY
v_call: TRBV27; j_call: TRBJ2-7; cdr3_aa: ASSLTGPLYEQY
v_call: TRBV2; j_call: TRBJ2-7; cdr3_aa: ASSGREKYEQY
v_call: TRBV27; j_call: TRBJ2-1; cdr3_aa: ASSFRAGVYNEQF
v_call: TRBV27; j_call: TRBJ2-2; cdr3_aa: ASSPVAGGVGTGELF
v_call: TRBV27; j_call: TRBJ1-1; cdr3_aa: ASETGREFTEAF
v_call: TRBV2; j_call: TRBJ2-7; cdr3_aa: ASSRDRERNEQY
v_call: TRBV4-2; j_call: TRBJ2-1; cdr3_aa: ASSLTSGSLYNEQF
v_call: TRBV29-1; j_call: TRBJ2-3; cdr3_aa: SVDWEGPDTQY
v_call: TRBV5-5; j_call: TRBJ2-1; cdr3_aa: ASSLGRSTGDEQF
v_call: TRBV30; j_call: TRBJ2-7; cdr3_aa: AWSVLAGPYEQY
v_call: TRBV14; j_call: TRBJ2-7; cdr3_aa: ASRAGGSYEQY